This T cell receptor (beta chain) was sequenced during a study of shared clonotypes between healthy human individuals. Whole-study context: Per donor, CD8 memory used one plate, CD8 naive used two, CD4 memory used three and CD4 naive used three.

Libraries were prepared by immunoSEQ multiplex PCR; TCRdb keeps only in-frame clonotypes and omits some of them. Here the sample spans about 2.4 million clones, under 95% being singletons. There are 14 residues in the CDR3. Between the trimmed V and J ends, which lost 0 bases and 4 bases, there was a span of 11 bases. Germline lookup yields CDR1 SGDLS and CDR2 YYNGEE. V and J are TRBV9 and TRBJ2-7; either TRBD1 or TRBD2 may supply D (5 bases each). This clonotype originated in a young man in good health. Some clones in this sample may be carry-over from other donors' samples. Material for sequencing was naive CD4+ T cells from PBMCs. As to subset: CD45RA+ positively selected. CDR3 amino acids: CASSVGLGEYEQYF. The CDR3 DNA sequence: TGTGCCAGCAGCGTAGGACTGGGGGAGTACGAGCAGTACTTC. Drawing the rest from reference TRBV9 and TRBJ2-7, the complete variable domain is DSGVTQTPKHLITATGQRVTLRCSPRSGDLSVYWYQQSLDQGLQFLIQYYNGEERAKGNILERFSAQQFPDLHSELNLSSLELGDSALYFCASSVGLGEYEQYFGPGTRLTVT.